A selection of T cell receptor beta chains follows, all from one sample in a study of CXCR3-negative and CXCR3-positive naive CD8 T cells. TCRdb reworked the 5' RACE reads into one entry per CDR3 protein, no DNA. The sample holds about 150,000 distinct CDR3 sequences. Sequencing was performed on naive CXCR3+ CD8+ T cells from blood. Receptor source: a human donor in good health. Some clones in this sample may be carry-over from other donors' samples. CDR3s include the opening cysteine and the closing phenylalanine or tryptophan.

>TRBJ1-1|TRBV27
CASSGTGVTEAFF
>TRBJ2-2|TRBV10-1
CASKGRRDTGELFF
>TRBJ2-1|TRBV5-1
CASSLLVERETGINEQFF
>TRBJ1-6|TRBV27
CASSLLEGYNSPLHF
>TRBJ2-3|TRBV7-3
CASSWGGTEDTQYF
>TRBJ2-2|TRBV29-1
CSALNTGELFF
>TRBJ2-3|TRBV2
CASSEALGSTDTQYF
>TRBJ2-5|TRBV6-6
CASRAGETQYF
>TRBJ1-6|TRBV25-1
CASTDKESLHF
>TRBJ1-2|TRBV15
CATSDRDRVSYGYTF
>TRBJ2-7|TRBV27
CASSTRTGKGIQYF
>TRBJ2-3|TRBV9
CASSVTGSGVLSTDTQYF
>TRBJ2-7|TRBV7-9
CASSFGQGVDEQYF
>TRBJ1-5|TRBV2
CASSNHGQPQHF
>TRBJ2-6|TRBV4-3
CASSQAFFSGANVLTF
>TRBJ2-7|TRBV29-1
CSAIGGQGTEQYF
>TRBJ2-7|TRBV14
CASSHPSGEQYF